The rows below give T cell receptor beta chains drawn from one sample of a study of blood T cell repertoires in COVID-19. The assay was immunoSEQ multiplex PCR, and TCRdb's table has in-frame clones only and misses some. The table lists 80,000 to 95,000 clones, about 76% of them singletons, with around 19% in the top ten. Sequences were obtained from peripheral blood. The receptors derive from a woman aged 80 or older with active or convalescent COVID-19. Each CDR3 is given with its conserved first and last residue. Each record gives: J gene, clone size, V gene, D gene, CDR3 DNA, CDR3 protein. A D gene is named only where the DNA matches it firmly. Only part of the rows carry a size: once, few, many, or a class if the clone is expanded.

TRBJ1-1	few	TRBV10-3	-	TGTGCCATCAGTCCAGGTGAAGTAACTGAAGCTTTCTTT	CAISPGEVTEAFF
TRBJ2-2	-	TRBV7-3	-	TGTGCCAGCTCTCTAGTGCGCGGGCACGGGGAGCTGTTTTTT	CASSLVRGHGELFF
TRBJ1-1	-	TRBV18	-	TGTGCCAGCTCACTACAGGGTCGAGATGAAGCTTTCTTT	CASSLQGRDEAFF
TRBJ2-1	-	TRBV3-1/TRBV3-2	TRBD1	TGTGCCAGCAGCCAAGGCAGGGGGACCCTATACAATGAGCAGTTCTTC	CASSQGRGTLYNEQFF
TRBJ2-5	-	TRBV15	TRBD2	TGTGCCACCAGCAGAGAGGGGACTAGCAAAGAGACCCAGTACTTC	CATSREGTSKETQYF
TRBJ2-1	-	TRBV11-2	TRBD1	TGTGCCAGCAGCTTAGTCCTGGGCGGACAGGGTCTCTACAATGAGCAGTTCTTC	CASSLVLGGQGLYNEQFF
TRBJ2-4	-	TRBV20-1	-	TGCAGTGCTAGTAGTCAGAACATTGGCATTCAGTACTTC	CSASSQNIGIQYF
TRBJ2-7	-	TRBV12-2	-	TGTGCAAGTCGCTTAGCTCTAGCGGGGGGGGTAACCTACGAGCAGTACTTC	CASRLALAGGVTYEQYF
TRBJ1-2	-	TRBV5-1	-	TGCGCCAGCAGCCTTCAGGGTTATGGCTACACCTTC	CASSLQGYGYTF
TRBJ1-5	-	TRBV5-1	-	TGCGCCAGCAGTACGGGTCCCAATCAGCCCCAGCATTTT	CASSTGPNQPQHF
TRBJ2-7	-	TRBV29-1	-	TGCAGCGTTGAGGTCTATTACGAGCAGTACTTC	CSVEVYYEQYF
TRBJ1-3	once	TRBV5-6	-	TGTGCCAGCAGCTTCGCAGGGGCAGGAAACACCATATATTTT	CASSFAGAGNTIYF
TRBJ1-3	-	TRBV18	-	TGTGCCAGCTCACCACCGGGGCTGGACTCTGGAAACACCATATATTTT	CASSPPGLDSGNTIYF
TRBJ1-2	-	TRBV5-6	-	TGTGCCAGCAGCTTGGCCTCGTATGGCTACACCTTC	CASSLASYGYTF
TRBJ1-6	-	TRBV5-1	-	TGCGCCAGCAGCTCGTCCCTCGGGGGTTCACCCCTCCACTTT	CASSSSLGGSPLHF
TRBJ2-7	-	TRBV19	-	TGTGCCAGTAGTATAGCAAGGGACTCCACTTTGTACTTC	CASSIARDSTLYF
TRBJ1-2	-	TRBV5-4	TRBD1	TGTGCCAGCAGCTCGGACAGGAACCATAACTATGGCTACACCTTC	CASSSDRNHNYGYTF
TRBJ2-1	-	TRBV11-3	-	TGTGCCAGCAGCTTAGGCAGGGGAACCTACAATGAGCAGTTCTTC	CASSLGRGTYNEQFF
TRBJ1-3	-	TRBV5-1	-	TGCGCCAGCAGCTTGAATCAGGGGTTCGGAAACACCATATATTTT	CASSLNQGFGNTIYF
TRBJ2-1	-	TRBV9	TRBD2	TGTGCCAGCAGCGTAGTGGTTAGCGGGGGGTTGAATGAGCAGTTCTTC	CASSVVVSGGLNEQFF
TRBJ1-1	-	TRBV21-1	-	TGTGCCAGCAGCAACCGTCCCGGGACAGGGGTCACTGAAGCTTTCTTT	CASSNRPGTGVTEAFF
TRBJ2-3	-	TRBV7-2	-	TGTGCCAGCAGCTCGGGAGCGCCCAACACAGATACGCAGTATTTT	CASSSGAPNTDTQYF
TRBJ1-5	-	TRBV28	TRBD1	TGTGCCAGCTCCGGGGGACAGCGCGATAGCAATCAGCCCCAGCATTTT	CASSGGQRDSNQPQHF
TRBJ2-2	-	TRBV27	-	TGTGCCAGCAGTTTATCCAGGGACACCGGGGAGCTGTTTTTT	CASSLSRDTGELFF
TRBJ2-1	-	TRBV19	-	TGTGCCAGTAGTATGAAGTCGGCAGGCCCGGACAATGAGCAGTTCTTC	CASSMKSAGPDNEQFF
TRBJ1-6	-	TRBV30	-	TGTGCCTGGACAGGGCTAGGTTCACCCCTCCACTTT	CAWTGLGSPLHF